This TCR beta chain is drawn from a study of CD8 T cells in ankylosing spondylitis. From the 5' RACE reads, TCRdb called clonotypes with MiXCR, one entry per CDR3 protein. This table holds around 280,000 distinct CDR3 sequences, 15% to 25% found once. Germline lookup yields CDR1 MDHEN and CDR2 SYDVKM. This CDR3 comprises 12 residues. V was cut by 4 bases and J by 12 bases, with 13 bases left in between. The sample holds a few counts of this clonotype. The sample taken for sequencing was blood, either unsorted or a sorted T cell fraction (not recorded which). The chain links TRBV28 to TRBJ1-5; no firm D call. This receptor was identified in a male donor with ankylosing spondylitis or in good health (not recorded which). The DNA of the CDR3 is TGTGCCAGCAGTTCAGTCTTGGAGTTCCAGCATTTT. Encoded protein: CASSSVLEFQHF.